The clone carrying this T cell receptor (beta chain) was picked up a small number of times. Study processing details: The authors estimated nucleated cell counts from reference gene primer amplification. Libraries were prepared by immunoSEQ multiplex PCR; TCRdb keeps only in-frame clonotypes and omits some of them. Clone size and V and J calls were adopted from that table, with D and trimming inferred from the DNA. The sample carries around 130,000 clones, around 77% recorded once. These data are taken from a study of blood T cell repertoires in COVID-19. Study background: Spain, Italy and the United States supplied samples that represented acute and convalescent COVID-19. Sources were T cells, B-cell-depleted T cells, or PBMCs; the material itself was cDNA or gDNA.

This TCR came from a human donor in a cohort sampled during active COVID-19. Material for sequencing was peripheral blood.

CDR3 loop: CASSPGLLQPQHF. As DNA, the CDR3 is TGTGCCAGCAGTCCGGGTCTTCTACAGCCCCAGCATTTT. The chain has TRBV2 and TRBJ1-5; D gene uncertain. CDR1 SNHLY and CDR2 FYNNEI come from the germline V gene. Trimming cost V 5 bases and J 7 bases, with 12 bases left between them. The CDR3 spans 13 residues.